These 5 T cell receptor beta chains were all obtained from the same sample, sequenced in a study of spatial heterogeneity in lung cancer. Their antigens are not known. Time point here: sample taken at primary tumor resection. TCRdb re-derived calls from the 5' RACE reads in MiXCR, one entry per CDR3 protein. The data show around 7,500 distinct CDR3 sequences, with roughly 13% seen just once and around 8.5% held by the top ten. Whole-study results and caveats: How many expanded intratumoral alpha and beta TCRs were present tracked the tumor mutation count, which was a count of nonsynonymous mutations.

Sample: lung tumor tissue, taken at surgery. The receptors were sampled from a male donor with early-stage non-small cell lung cancer.

This clonotype is labeled medium-sized (0.01 to 0.1%). A library prepared for alpha chains yielded this beta chain as an off-target read; its size is of little meaning. This chain links TRBV27 with TRBJ2-1; D gene ambiguous. Germline CDR1 is MNHEY and CDR2 is SMNVEV (reference sequence). The CDR3 has 13 residues. V gave up 7 bases and J gave up 10 bases, with 17 bases separating them. The CDR3 sequence is CASNSVLSWEQFF. CDR3 nucleotides: TGTGCCAGCAACTCGGTATTGTCGTGGGAGCAGTTCTTC.

This clonotype was observed a handful of times. In a library made to pick up alpha chains, this beta chain is a stray read with a size that means little. The chain has TRBV20-1 and TRBJ1-3; perhaps TRBD1 as D (5 bases). Germline values: CDR1 DFQATT, CDR2 SNEGSKA (reference sequence). This CDR3 is built from 14 residues. V shed 0 bases and J shed 4 bases, with 10 bases lying between them. The CDR3 DNA sequence: TGCAGTGCTAGAGAAACCAGGGCAGGAAACACCATATATTTT. This codes for CSARETRAGNTIYF.

This clonotype is termed medium-sized (0.01 to 0.1%). This beta chain was picked up by a library intended for alpha chains and is off target, so its count carries little meaning. This chain joins TRBV20-1 and TRBJ2-7, with D unresolved. The V end lost 7 bases, the J end lost 5 bases, and 12 bases lay between the germline ends. Per germline, CDR1 DFQATT and CDR2 SNEGSKA (reference sequence). The CDR3 loop spans 11 amino acids. The CDR3 sequence: CSGLNRDEQYF. Written as DNA, the CDR3 is TGCAGTGGGCTCAATCGCGACGAGCAGTACTTC.

By share, this clonotype ranks as medium-sized (0.01 to 0.1%). Germline is not matched at one junction end, which may reflect a read error. Found in a library prepared for alpha chains, this beta chain is an off-target read, and its abundance has little meaning. The genes are TRBV2 and TRBJ1-4; perhaps TRBD1 as D (5 bases). Looked up from germline, CDR1 is SNHLY and CDR2 is FYNNEI. The CDR3 is made up of 14 amino acids. The chain's CDR3 is CASTEGGTGEKLFF. CDR3 bases: TGTGCCAGCACTGAAGGAGGGACTGGTGAAAAACTGTTTTTT.

Judged by abundance, this clonotype is large. For a library built for alpha chains, this beta chain is a stray read; little rests on its size. The rearrangement joins TRBV20-1 to TRBJ1-1; D gene uncertain. CDR3 length: 12 amino acids. Trimming stripped 6 bases from V and 1 base from J, with 9 bases between. Per germline, CDR1 DFQATT and CDR2 SNEGSKA (reference sequence). The DNA for the CDR3 is TGCAGTGCAAAAGGGCCGAACACTGAAGCTTTCTTT. Translating it yields CSAKGPNTEAFF.